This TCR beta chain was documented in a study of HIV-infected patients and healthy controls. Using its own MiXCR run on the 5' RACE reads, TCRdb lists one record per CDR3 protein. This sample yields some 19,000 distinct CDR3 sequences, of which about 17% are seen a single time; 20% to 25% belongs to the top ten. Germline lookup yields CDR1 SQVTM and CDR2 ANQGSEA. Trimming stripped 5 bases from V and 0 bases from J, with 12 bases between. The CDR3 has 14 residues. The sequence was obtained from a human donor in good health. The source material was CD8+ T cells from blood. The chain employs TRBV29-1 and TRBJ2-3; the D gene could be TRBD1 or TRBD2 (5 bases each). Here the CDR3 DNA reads TGCAGCGTTCTTCGGGGACCTAGCACAGATACGCAGTATTTT. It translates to CSVLRGPSTDTQYF.